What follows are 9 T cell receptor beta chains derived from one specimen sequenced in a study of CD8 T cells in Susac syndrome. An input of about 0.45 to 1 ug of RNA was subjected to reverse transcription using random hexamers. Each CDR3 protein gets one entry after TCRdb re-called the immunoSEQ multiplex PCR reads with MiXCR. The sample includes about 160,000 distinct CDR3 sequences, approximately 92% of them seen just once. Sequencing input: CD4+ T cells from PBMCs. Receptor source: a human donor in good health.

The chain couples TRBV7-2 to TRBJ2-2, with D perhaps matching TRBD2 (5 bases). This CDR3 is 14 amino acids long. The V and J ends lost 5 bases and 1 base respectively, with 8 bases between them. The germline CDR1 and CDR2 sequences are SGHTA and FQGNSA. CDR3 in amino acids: CASSRSGNTGELFF. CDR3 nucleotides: TGTGCCAGCAGCCGAAGCGGGAACACCGGGGAGCTGTTTTTT.

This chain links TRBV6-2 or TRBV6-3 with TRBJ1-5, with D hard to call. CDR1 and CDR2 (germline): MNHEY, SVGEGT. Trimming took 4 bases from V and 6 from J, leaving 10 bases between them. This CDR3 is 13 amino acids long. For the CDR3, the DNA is TGTGCCAGCAGTTGGCTAGAGGGTCAGCCCCAGCATTTT. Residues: CASSWLEGQPQHF.

The CDR3 DNA is TGCGCCAGCAGCCAAGATTTAGGGATTCAGCCCCAGCATTTT. It is translated as CASSQDLGIQPQHF. This sequence joins TRBV4-1 and TRBJ1-5; no firm D call. CDR1 MGHRA and CDR2 YSYEKL come from the germline V gene. The V end was cut by 0 bases, the J end by 6 bases, with 9 bases between. This CDR3 has 14 amino acids.

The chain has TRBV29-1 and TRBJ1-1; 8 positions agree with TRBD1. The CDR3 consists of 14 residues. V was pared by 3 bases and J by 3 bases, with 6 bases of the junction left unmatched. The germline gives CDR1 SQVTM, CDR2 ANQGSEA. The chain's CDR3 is CSVEKDRADTEAFF. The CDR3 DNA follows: TGCAGCGTTGAGAAGGACAGGGCGGACACTGAAGCTTTCTTT.

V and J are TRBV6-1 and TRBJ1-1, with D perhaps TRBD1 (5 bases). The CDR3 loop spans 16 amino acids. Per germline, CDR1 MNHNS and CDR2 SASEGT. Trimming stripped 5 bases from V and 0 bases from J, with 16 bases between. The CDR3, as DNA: TGTGCCAGCAGTCATGGGACCGGGCCGATGAACACTGAAGCTTTCTTT. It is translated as CASSHGTGPMNTEAFF.

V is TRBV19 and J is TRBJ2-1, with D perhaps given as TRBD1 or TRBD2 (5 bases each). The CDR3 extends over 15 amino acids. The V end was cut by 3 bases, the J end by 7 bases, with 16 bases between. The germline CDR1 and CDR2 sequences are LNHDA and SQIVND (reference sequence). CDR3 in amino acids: CASSIGAGSRNEQFF. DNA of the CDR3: TGTGCCAGTAGTATCGGGGCAGGGTCTCGGAATGAGCAGTTCTTC.

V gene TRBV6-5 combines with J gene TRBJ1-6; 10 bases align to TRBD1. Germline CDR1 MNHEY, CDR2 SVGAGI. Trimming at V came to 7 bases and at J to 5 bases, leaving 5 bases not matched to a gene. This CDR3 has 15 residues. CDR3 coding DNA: TGTGCCAGCAACCAGGACAGGGGGAATAATTCACCCCTCCACTTT. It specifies CASNQDRGNNSPLHF.

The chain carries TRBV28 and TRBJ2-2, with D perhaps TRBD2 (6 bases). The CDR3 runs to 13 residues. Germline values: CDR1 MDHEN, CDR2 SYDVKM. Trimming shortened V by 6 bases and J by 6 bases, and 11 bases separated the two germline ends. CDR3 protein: CASSTTSPGELFF. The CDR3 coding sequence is TGTGCCAGCAGCACTACTAGCCCCGGGGAGCTGTTTTTT.

CDR3 in DNA: TGCAGCGTTGAAAAGGGACAGGGCGGTGGCTACACCTTC. Its translation: CSVEKGQGGGYTF. The gene calls are TRBV29-1 and TRBJ1-2, with 9 bases matching TRBD1. Trimming took 2 bases from V and 7 from J; bases not matched to a gene: 5. The CDR3 is made up of 13 amino acids. Germline CDR1 and CDR2: SQVTM and ANQGSEA. Supplemented by reference TRBV29-1 and TRBJ1-2, the full variable domain reads SAVISQKPSRDICQRGTSLTIQCQVDSQVTMMFWYRQQPGQSLTLIATANQGSEATYESGFVIDKFPISRPNLTFSTLTVSNMSPEDSSIYLCSVEKGQGGGYTFGSGTRLTVV.